This TCR beta chain appears in the sequencing data of a study of T-cell reconstitution after alpha-beta-depleted transplantation in children. This clonotype was counted a few times. This CDR3 has 17 residues. V was shortened by 0 bases and J by 0 bases, with 9 bases between the two germline ends. CDR1 and CDR2 (germline): LGHDT, YNNKEL (reference sequence). Unique molecular identifiers featured in how the TCRbeta library was prepared. Each CDR3 protein gets one entry after TCRdb re-called the PCR reads with MiXCR. The sample shows roughly 300,000 distinct CDR3 sequences, 9.9% of them seen only once. This receptor was obtained from a human donor who donated a stem cell graft to a child with SCID. Specimen: PBMCs from the stem cell graft donor, collected from the stem cell graft. The V and J genes are TRBV3-1 and TRBJ1-6; a possible D gene is TRBD1 (6 bases). The CDR3 DNA reads TGTGCCAGCAGCCAAGAAGGACAGAGCTCCTATAATTCACCCCTCCACTTT. Protein product: CASSQEGQSSYNSPLHF.